This paragraph covers one T cell receptor (beta chain) sequence. Its specific antigen is unknown. No qualities accompany the bases; no much larger clone lies one base away. The method was the immunoSEQ multiplex PCR assay. For the multiplex PCR, a mixture combining 60 forward primers for TCR Vbeta segments and 13 reverse primers for TCR Jbeta segments was used. A multiplex PCR assay on genomic DNA amplified the CDR3 region of rearranged TCR beta genes. The amplified TCR beta libraries were sequenced on the Illumina HiSeq System as 87-base-pair reads. Regarding the original processing steps: Across the 600 to 700 repertoires, a later analysis counted roughly 77 million unique TCR beta chains, about 10 million of which were shared by at least two donors. A nearest-neighbor algorithm error-corrected the raw reads and collapsed the reads into unique sequences, merging closely related sequences to remove PCR and sequencing errors. To assign V, D and J gene segments, CDR3 sequences were aligned to IMGT reference sequences. Each retained sequence needed at least a six-nucleotide match to both a V gene segment and a J gene segment. Rearrangements were classified as productive when the CDR3 lacked stop codons and remained in frame with V and J, and all other rearrangements were classified as non-productive. Following IMGT convention, CDR3 was defined as the stretch from the second conserved V-encoded cysteine to the conserved J-encoded phenylalanine. Sequences without an unambiguous match to a single V gene segment were excluded from the earlier analysis of approximately 600 of the donors. In an earlier analysis of approximately 590 of the donors, a V segment was called functional when productive rearrangements were above 56.7%, and segregating when the standard deviation between donors exceeded 5%. A statistical classification framework was developed to diagnose cytomegalovirus status using the catalog of TCR beta chain sequences. A later analysis assigned V and J genes by comparing TCR nucleotide sequences with IMGT/GENE-DB human TR gene sequences. Using the TCRdist pipeline, a later analysis assigned CDR3 sequences along with most-parsimonious VDJ recombination scenarios. In a later analysis, every TCR beta chain was defined by the combination of its CDR3 amino acid sequence and its V-gene family, and reads without a unique V-gene family were dropped. In a later analysis, nearly 600 highly shared, low-generation-probability nucleotide sequences were removed to address suspected cross-contamination and a sequencing artifact. In a later analysis, a clonal expansion index for each public chain was calculated from normalized within-repertoire ranks of inferred template counts. Generation probabilities in a later analysis came from a VDJ recombination model fitted to out-of-frame rearrangements, and those results were checked against IGoR. Hypergeometric tests were used in a later analysis to score TCR-TCR, TCR-HLA and TCR-CMV co-occurrence, with a repertoire-size bias correction applied to the TCR pairs. False discovery rates were estimated in a later analysis by permuting HLA or CMV assignments 20 times. In a later analysis, co-occurring TCRs were grouped using DBSCAN, and TCRdist sequence similarity was added for clustering within HLA-allele-positive subsets. Repertoires with fewer than 30,000 or more than 120,000 public chains were left out of co-occurrence clustering, as were a handful of repertoires with anomalous nucleotide sharing. TCRdb provides this immuneACCESS table in a form limited to in-frame rearrangements. Some clones are lacking; in checked studies, under half of them reflect an unresolved V gene, and why the rest are absent is not known. Clone size and the V and J calls come from that table; the DNA yielded D and trimming. In all, the sample holds some 180,000 clones, and 65% to 85% of those were seen once. The ten largest clones capture roughly 1.4% of the sample.

The cohort comprised some 680 healthy bone marrow donors. At the time of sampling, every cohort member was nominally healthy, though immune exposures that went unrecorded were likely present. The donor tested CMV seropositive and was one of the 289 seropositive cohort members. Every donor gave a peripheral blood sample, and the peripheral blood mononuclear cells from that sample were used for TCR beta sequencing. Genomic DNA was extracted from the blood cell samples with the Qiagen DNeasy Blood Extraction Kit. The data were taken from a study of cytomegalovirus exposure and HLA in healthy donors (dated by TCRdb to 2015 to 2018). Notes on the research overall: According to an earlier analysis of a few hundred of the donors, 150 million to 200 million T cells yielded approximately 120 million unique TCR beta sequences and 250 to 350 Gb of sequence data. The study aimed to test whether cataloging public T cell receptors could reveal signatures of past pathogen exposure. Four or five DR-DQ haplotypes were handled as single units for association and clustering because linkage in the cohort was strong. Among the approximately 430 genotyped donors, around 79% belonged to the genetic ancestry cluster associated with self-reported Caucasian donors. The T cell repertoires of several hundred subjects were profiled by immunosequencing and related to cytomegalovirus serostatus. Alongside the repertoire data, information on donor age, sex, ethnicity and CMV serostatus was compiled. Among a few hundred genotyped donors of the cohort, an average of roughly 240,000 unique TCR beta nucleotide sequences were sequenced per donor, around 18% of them non-productive. Approximately 300 gigabases of sequencing data and 78 million or so unique TCR sequences were included in an early release covering about 700 HLA-typed donors. All discovery cohort repertoires had been generated using a single sequencing platform. Typing coverage varied by locus: roughly 620-640 donors for A, B, C, DRB1 and DQB1; roughly 510 for DQA1; 600 to 610 for DPA1; 450 to 480 for DPB1. Besides the first cohort of under 700 subjects, a separate validation cohort made up of over a hundred different subjects was used. To predict cytomegalovirus infection status, the study combined high-throughput TCR immunosequencing, statistical association of individual TCRs with disease status, and machine learning. In an earlier analysis of 500 to 650 of the donors, high-throughput TCR beta sequencing was used to judge whether each TCR beta V gene segment behaved as functional or pseudogenic. Genome-wide SNP genotypes for about 65% of the roughly 670 donors were used in a later genetic analysis, which treated that subset as a discovery cohort. Rather than using new phenotypic data, the later analysis identified candidate immune exposures from TCR beta sequences and from how often those sequences occurred across donors. HLA typing covered class I and class II loci at four-digit resolution. In a later analysis, previously published TCR beta repertoires from more than 500 donors were re-analyzed and high-resolution HLA genotyping was added so that TCR occurrence patterns could be studied. Results and caveats for the whole study, not just this receptor: The authors suggested that the approach could potentially be extended to other disease states and immunological phenotypes. The only immune exposure information available for the cohort was CMV serostatus. In the study, about 150 TCR beta chains were listed as associated with cytomegalovirus. Compared with the roughly 710-donor mean, donors in an Asian-associated ancestry cluster had fewer N-insertions in productive TCRs, according to a later genetic analysis. An earlier analysis of approximately 570 of the donors showed that most TCR beta V segments appeared in productive rearrangements either about 87% or about 30% of the time, which broadly matched IMGT annotations. Because counts were too low, around 17 rarely observed V segments, including chromosome 9 orphons, were left out of the earlier analysis of about 620 of the donors. Linkage disequilibrium might explain the correlated functional status among segregating V segments, but an unknown experimental factor could not be ruled out. Some IMGT-functional V segments, including TRBV6-2 and TRBV6-3, could not be told apart with the 87-base-pair reads, so those segments were excluded. Most CMV-associated TCR beta chains appeared to be HLA-restricted in a later analysis, and the HLA associations seemed to be driven largely by CMV exposure. A later analysis associated some 17,000 TCR beta sequences with specific HLA alleles at a false discovery rate of 0.05. A few of the identified cytomegalovirus-associated TCR beta chains were confirmed in vitro to be specific for cytomegalovirus antigens. In a later analysis, the rate of TCR association differed among HLA loci, with DRB1 alleles having the most associated TCRs and HLA-C alleles having the fewest. Several of the top co-occurrence clusters appeared to be linked to parvovirus B19, influenza, CMV and Epstein-Barr virus, according to a later analysis. Most TCR sequences were observed very rarely across donors, whereas some public TCRs were present in many individuals. A further reported finding was that TCR beta sequences accurately predicted the HLA-A and HLA-B alleles for most subjects in the first cohort. The classifier was reported to diagnose cytomegalovirus status with high specificity and sensitivity in both the original and validation cohorts. Sequencing depth was assumed to be roughly uniform across donors in the presence/absence analyses, though that assumption may not hold. Because HLA typing was missing for some donors at each locus, association tests included only the typed subset. The sequencing pipeline was judged likely to have produced a cluster of highly shared sequence variants as a technical artifact. Strong co-occurrence of HLA alleles, especially DR and DQ, made assigning TCR associations to individual alleles difficult. Only TCR beta chains were sequenced in this cohort, and the absence of alpha or paired-chain data limited detectable features. In a later genetic analysis, a missense DCLRE1C variant was associated with V-gene and J-gene trimming of TCR beta chains, and the association was replicated in an independent cohort. In a later analysis, HLA-associated TCR beta chains showed more clonal expansion and lower generation probabilities than non-associated chains that were equally common.

V is pared back by 2 bases and J by 6 bases, with 15 bases lying between the germline termini. The CDR3 runs 15 amino acids, cysteine and phenylalanine included. Kept here is only the CDR3 DNA, which spans 45 bases and is read in frame from base 1. CDR1 and CDR2, looked up from the germline V gene, are SGHRS and YFSETQ. The chain joins TRBV5-1 to TRBJ2-1; TRBD2 is a possible D gene, resting on 5 matching bases. Sequencing was carried out using PBMCs. The clonotype was recovered from a girl aged 10 to 17 in good health and CMV-seropositive. For the CDR3, the sequence is CASSLALGVGNEQFF. The sequence in DNA is TGCGCCAGCAGCTTAGCCCTCGGGGTGGGCAATGAGCAGTTCTTC. The entire variable domain, with the stretches around the CDR3 drawn from the reference TRBV5-1 and TRBJ2-1 proteins, is KAGVTQTPRYLIKTRGQQVTLSCSPISGHRSVSWYQQTPGQGLQFLFEYFSETQRNKGNFPGRFSGRQFSNSRSEMNVSTLELGDSALYLCASSLALGVGNEQFFGPGTRLTVL.